Below, one TCR beta chain is given with its context. The antigen is not known. One junction end does not reproduce the germline sequence, and a read error may be involved. Through a sample-barcoded 5' primer and a J-beta primer mix, a second PCR was run for about 6 to 11 cycles. TCRdb fed the 5' RACE reads into MiXCR, producing one record per CDR3 protein. The repertoire holds approximately 360,000 distinct CDR3 sequences, with about 55% as singletons. This CDR3 is built from 14 residues. Germline V lookup: CDR1 SGHTA, CDR2 FQGNSA. This sample stems from a study of blood T cells in healthy people across ages. Study-wide findings and caveats: Bulk PBMC profiling left naive and antigen-experienced comparisons inconclusive.

J is TRBJ1-1 and V is TRBV7-2; D is unclear. The receptor's source is a man in his 60s in good health. Sequenced sample: blood. The CDR3 region has the DNA TGTGCCAGCAGTTTAGGCGGACTGAACACTGAAGCTTTCTTT. As protein: CASSLGGLNTEAFF.